This TCR beta chain was sequenced for a study of blood T cells in healthy people across ages. Next came a second PCR, run for roughly 6 to 11 cycles, which used a sample-barcoded 5' primer along with a J-beta primer mix. Via MiXCR, TCRdb re-called the 5' RACE reads, giving one row per CDR3 protein. The profile covers about a million distinct CDR3 sequences, with roughly two fifths appearing a single time and around 13% taken by the ten largest. Per the germline V gene, CDR1 is SGDLS and CDR2 is YYNGEE. The trim removed 4 bases at V and 4 bases at J, leaving 8 bases unmatched. The CDR3 covers 16 residues.

This receptor was taken from a man aged 18 to 30 in good health. The chain recombines TRBV9 with TRBJ2-3; TRBD2 matches at 11 bases. Sequenced material: blood. CDR3 coding DNA: TGTGCCAGCAGCTACCGACTAGCGGGGAGCGCAGATACGCAGTATTTT. Encoded protein: CASSYRLAGSADTQYF.